This is a list of T cell receptor beta chains from one sample in a study of Graves' ophthalmopathy and Graves' hyperthyroidism. Using its own MiXCR run on the multiplex PCR reads, TCRdb lists one record per CDR3 protein. The table records around 670,000 distinct CDR3 sequences, 40% of them present only once. Sequenced sample: peripheral blood. The receptors originated from an adult man with Graves' ophthalmopathy. The CDR3 runs from the conserved cysteine through the conserved F or W. Fields, in order: D gene, J gene, CDR3 length, V gene, clone size, CDR3 DNA, CDR3 protein. D genes are given only for firm matches. Some rows have no size entry. The others give once, few or many, or a class for an expanded clone.

D gene: -
J gene: TRBJ1-2
CDR3 length: 13
V gene: TRBV12-5
clone size: -
CDR3 DNA: TGTGCTAGTGGTTTGTCGTGGGGCTATGGCTACACCTTC
CDR3 protein: CASGLSWGYGYTF

D gene: TRBD2
J gene: TRBJ2-2
CDR3 length: 16
V gene: TRBV14
clone size: few
CDR3 DNA: TGTGCCAGCAGCCTTCGACTAGCGGGAGGAGCCGGGGAGCTGTTTTTT
CDR3 protein: CASSLRLAGGAGELFF

D gene: -
J gene: TRBJ2-7
CDR3 length: 14
V gene: TRBV11-1
clone size: -
CDR3 DNA: TGTGCCAGCTGCTCCGTCGGCGTGTCCTACGAGCAGTACTTC
CDR3 protein: CASCSVGVSYEQYF

D gene: -
J gene: TRBJ1-1
CDR3 length: 13
V gene: TRBV7-9
clone size: -
CDR3 DNA: TGTGCCAGCAGCTTAGCTGTGGTCACTGAAGCTTTCTTT
CDR3 protein: CASSLAVVTEAFF

D gene: -
J gene: TRBJ1-3
CDR3 length: 14
V gene: TRBV12-3/TRBV12-4
clone size: -
CDR3 DNA: TGTGCCAGCAGTTTAGGGGGAGGGGGGAGCACCATATATTTT
CDR3 protein: CASSLGGGGSTIYF

D gene: -
J gene: TRBJ1-1
CDR3 length: 15
V gene: TRBV10-2
clone size: -
CDR3 DNA: TGTGCCAGCAGCACAGGCGCCCTTATGAACACTGAAGCTTTCTTT
CDR3 protein: CASSTGALMNTEAFF

D gene: -
J gene: TRBJ1-3
CDR3 length: 15
V gene: TRBV29-1
clone size: -
CDR3 DNA: TGCAGCGTTGAACCCGGCAGGGGATCTGGAAACACCATATATTTT
CDR3 protein: CSVEPGRGSGNTIYF

D gene: -
J gene: TRBJ1-2
CDR3 length: 14
V gene: TRBV19
clone size: few
CDR3 DNA: TGTGCCAGTAGTATAGTTCGGGCAGCCTATGGCTACACCTTC
CDR3 protein: CASSIVRAAYGYTF

D gene: -
J gene: TRBJ2-5
CDR3 length: 17
V gene: TRBV12-3/TRBV12-4
clone size: few
CDR3 DNA: TGTGCCAGCAGTTTGAACTCCAAGGGACCCGCATTAGGGACCCAGTACTTC
CDR3 protein: CASSLNSKGPALGTQYF

D gene: TRBD1
J gene: TRBJ2-7
CDR3 length: 14
V gene: TRBV7-2
clone size: once
CDR3 DNA: TGTGCCAGCAGAGGGGGACAGGGTGCCTACGAGCAGTACTTC
CDR3 protein: CASRGGQGAYEQYF

D gene: -
J gene: TRBJ1-3
CDR3 length: 15
V gene: TRBV10-3
clone size: -
CDR3 DNA: TGTGCCAGCAGTTACTGGACTAGCGGGGGTAGCACCATATATTTT
CDR3 protein: CASSYWTSGGSTIYF

D gene: -
J gene: TRBJ1-2
CDR3 length: 14
V gene: TRBV12-3/TRBV12-4
clone size: few
CDR3 DNA: TGTGCCAGCAGCCGACAGGAGGGTAACTATGGCTACACCTTC
CDR3 protein: CASSRQEGNYGYTF

D gene: -
J gene: TRBJ1-1
CDR3 length: 16
V gene: TRBV25-1
clone size: -
CDR3 DNA: TGTGCCAGCAGCTCCTCAACAGGGTTCGGAGTCGCTGAAGCTTTCTTT
CDR3 protein: CASSSSTGFGVAEAFF

D gene: -
J gene: TRBJ1-3
CDR3 length: 12
V gene: TRBV7-9
clone size: many
CDR3 DNA: TGTGCCAGCAGCATCACAGGAAACACCATATATTTT
CDR3 protein: CASSITGNTIYF

D gene: TRBD1
J gene: TRBJ1-1
CDR3 length: 15
V gene: TRBV6-6
clone size: few
CDR3 DNA: TGTGCCAGCAGTTACACAGGGGACGCGGACACTGAAGCTTTCTTT
CDR3 protein: CASSYTGDADTEAFF

D gene: -
J gene: TRBJ2-7
CDR3 length: 14
V gene: TRBV2
clone size: -
CDR3 DNA: TGTGCCAGCAGTGACCCCGGGACCACCTACGAGCAGTACTTC
CDR3 protein: CASSDPGTTYEQYF

D gene: -
J gene: TRBJ2-2
CDR3 length: 15
V gene: TRBV7-9
clone size: -
CDR3 DNA: TGTGCCAGCAGCTTAAGGCAGATTTACACCGGGGAGCTGTTTTTT
CDR3 protein: CASSLRQIYTGELFF

D gene: -
J gene: TRBJ1-3
CDR3 length: 14
V gene: TRBV19
clone size: few
CDR3 DNA: TGTGCCAGTAGTTTCCAGAGCTCTGGAAACACCATATATTTT
CDR3 protein: CASSFQSSGNTIYF

D gene: -
J gene: TRBJ1-1
CDR3 length: 13
V gene: TRBV3-1
clone size: few
CDR3 DNA: TGTGCCAGCAGCCAGCAGGGGTACACTGAAGCTTTCTTT
CDR3 protein: CASSQQGYTEAFF

D gene: -
J gene: TRBJ1-1
CDR3 length: 13
V gene: TRBV5-1
clone size: -
CDR3 DNA: TGCGCCAGCAGTCGCGATACAGGGACTGAAGCTTTCTTT
CDR3 protein: CASSRDTGTEAFF

D gene: TRBD1
J gene: TRBJ1-1
CDR3 length: 15
V gene: TRBV7-4
clone size: -
CDR3 DNA: TGTGCCCTCGAGCCGGGACAGAGGATGAACACTGAAGCTTTCTTT
CDR3 protein: CALEPGQRMNTEAFF

D gene: -
J gene: TRBJ1-5
CDR3 length: 14
V gene: TRBV12-3/TRBV12-4
clone size: -
CDR3 DNA: TGTGCCAGCAGTATTCGGGTTGGTTCTCAGCCCCAGCATTTT
CDR3 protein: CASSIRVGSQPQHF

D gene: -
J gene: TRBJ2-2
CDR3 length: 12
V gene: TRBV9
clone size: -
CDR3 DNA: TGTGCCAGCAGCGTAGTCGCCGGGGAGCTGTTTTTT
CDR3 protein: CASSVVAGELFF

D gene: -
J gene: TRBJ1-1
CDR3 length: 15
V gene: TRBV20-1
clone size: few
CDR3 DNA: TGCAGTGCTAGAGATCAAAGACAAGTGAACACTGAAGCTTTCTTT
CDR3 protein: CSARDQRQVNTEAFF